These 14 T cell receptor beta chains originate from one sample sequenced in a study of T cell responses to AZD1222 COVID-19 vaccine. Assay: immunoSEQ multiplex PCR; the TCRdb copy retains only in-frame clones and omits some. The sample holds some 180,000 clones, 70% to 90% seen once. The sample consisted of peripheral blood, taken on day 0 of AZD1222 vaccination. These receptors were obtained from an adult in good health.

The genes are TRBV7-9 and TRBJ2-7; no clear D gene. CDR1 is SEHNR and CDR2 is FQNEAQ in the germline V gene (reference sequence). The germline V and J ends were trimmed by 6 bases and 0 bases, with 15 bases remaining between them. There are 15 residues in the CDR3. The CDR3 spells CASSPDVVASYEQYF. Written as DNA, the CDR3 is TGTGCCAGCAGTCCCGACGTTGTAGCCTCCTACGAGCAGTACTTC.

J is TRBJ1-2 and V is TRBV28; TRBD1 is a possible D gene (6 bases). The V and J ends lost 6 bases and 1 base respectively, with 18 bases between them. The CDR3 has 16 residues. Per the germline V gene, CDR1 is MDHEN and CDR2 is SYDVKM. This CDR3 is CASSPPRGYYNYGYTF. The CDR3 DNA sequence: TGTGCCAGCAGCCCACCCAGGGGTTATTATAACTATGGCTACACCTTC.

The chain couples TRBV5-1 to TRBJ1-2; D unresolved. Germline loops: CDR1 SGHRS, CDR2 YFSETQ. Trimming took off 7 bases at V and 5 bases at J, with 9 bases between the two ends. The CDR3 is made up of 11 amino acids. The CDR3 here is CASHGPYGYTF. DNA of the CDR3: TGCGCCAGCCACGGGCCGTATGGCTACACCTTC. The variable domain in full, with the rest retrieved from reference TRBV5-1 and TRBJ1-2, is KAGVTQTPRYLIKTRGQQVTLSCSPISGHRSVSWYQQTPGQGLQFLFEYFSETQRNKGNFPGRFSGRQFSNSRSEMNVSTLELGDSALYLCASHGPYGYTFGSGTRLTVV.

The chain employs TRBV6-5 and TRBJ1-1; 7 nucleotides line up with TRBD1. Germline loops: CDR1 MNHEY, CDR2 SVGAGI. The CDR3 length is 15 residues. Losses at the gene ends were 6 bases for V and 1 base for J; bases not matched to a gene: 8. CDR3 bases: TGTGCCAGCAGCCCGACCGGGACAGCGAACACTGAAGCTTTCTTT. Its protein is CASSPTGTANTEAFF.

This chain joins TRBV4-1 and TRBJ2-3; 15 nucleotides line up with TRBD2. V lost 1 base and J lost 3; bases outside the gene matches: 2. Germline loops: CDR1 MGHRA, CDR2 YSYEKL. The CDR3 contains 17 residues. The CDR3 DNA reads TGCGCCAGCAGCCAAGCGGGACTAGCGGGGGGAACAGATACGCAGTATTTT. Its translation is CASSQAGLAGGTDTQYF.

The chain combines TRBV19 with TRBJ2-5; D tentatively reads TRBD1 or TRBD2 (5 bases each). Germline CDR1 reads LNHDA; CDR2 reads SQIVND (reference sequence). CDR3 size: 15 residues. The ends were cut back, 9 bases at V and 5 bases at J, with 22 bases in the middle. The CDR3 protein is CASKNPGPPRETQYF. The CDR3 DNA reads as TGTGCCAGCAAAAACCCGGGACCCCCGAGGGAGACCCAGTACTTC.

The chain uses TRBV2 and TRBJ1-3; D uncertain. The length of the CDR3 is 16 residues. Trimming shortened V by 0 bases and J by 4 bases, and 13 bases separated the two germline ends. Germline V gives CDR1 SNHLY, CDR2 FYNNEI. This CDR3 reads CASSEATARLGNTIYF. CDR3 DNA sequence: TGTGCCAGCAGTGAAGCTACAGCGAGATTGGGAAACACCATATATTTT.

For the CDR3, the DNA is TGTGCTAGTGCTTCCTCGGGTGCCACTGGAAACACCATATATTTT. Translation: CASASSGATGNTIYF. The V and J genes are TRBV12-5 and TRBJ1-3; D is unresolved. The CDR3 has 15 amino acids. Germline assignment: CDR1 LGHNT and CDR2 FRNRAP. V was trimmed by 7 bases and J by 2 bases, leaving 15 bases between them.

V is TRBV10-3 and J is TRBJ2-2; D is undetermined. The CDR3 covers 12 residues. Germline loops: CDR1 ENHRY, CDR2 SYGVKD. V lost 8 bases, J lost 6 bases, and 10 bases lay in between. Written as DNA, the CDR3 is TGTGCCATCGGAGACTCAGCCGGGGAGCTGTTTTTT. It specifies CAIGDSAGELFF.

The rearrangement joins TRBV6-4 to TRBJ2-2; TRBD2 aligns across 15 bases. V shed 2 bases and J 1 base; nucleotides not matched to a gene: 5. CDR1 is MRHNA and CDR2 is SNTAGT in the germline V gene. This CDR3 region has 19 residues. The chain's CDR3 is CASSDRGLAGGKNTGELFF. DNA of the CDR3: TGTGCCAGCAGTGACCGGGGACTAGCGGGGGGAAAGAACACCGGGGAGCTGTTTTTT.

The genes are TRBV18 and TRBJ1-5; possibly TRBD1 for D (5 bases). Germline V gives CDR1 KGHSH, CDR2 LQKENI. The CDR3 is made up of 14 amino acids. Trimming removed 4 bases from V and 4 bases from J, with 11 bases in between. Written as DNA, the CDR3 is TGTGCCAGCTCACTTGAATCAGGGAATCAGCCCCAGCATTTT. Protein sequence: CASSLESGNQPQHF.

This chain uses TRBV18 with TRBJ2-3, with 9 bases matching TRBD1. The CDR3 spans 15 residues. Germline CDR1 and CDR2: KGHSH and LQKENI. J lost 4 bases, V lost 4 bases, and 6 bases had no gene match. CDR3 nucleotide sequence: TGTGCCAGCTCACTGACACAGGGGGCGGCAGATACGCAGTATTTT. Translated: CASSLTQGAADTQYF.

This clone was recorded a few times. This sequence joins TRBV24-1 and TRBJ2-5; tentatively, D is TRBD1 or TRBD2 (6 bases each). V shed 6 bases and J shed 7 bases, with 11 bases lying between them. In germline, CDR1 is KGHDR, CDR2 SFDVKD. There are 12 residues in the CDR3. The CDR3 region is CATSSGGGTQYF. CDR3 coding DNA: TGTGCCACCAGTTCCGGAGGGGGGACCCAGTACTTC.

V gene TRBV5-5 combines with J gene TRBJ1-1; 8 bases agree with TRBD1. The ends lost 4 bases at V and 1 base at J; junction bases unmatched: 9. Germline CDR1 and CDR2: SGHKS and YYEKEE (reference sequence). CDR3 size: 16 residues. CDR3 coding DNA: TGTGCCAGCAGCCGGCAGGGGGCTGATAGGAACACTGAAGCTTTCTTT. This encodes CASSRQGADRNTEAFF.